This note documents a single TCR beta chain sequence. What it recognizes is unknown. Germline CDR1 reads SGHAT; CDR2 reads FQNNGV. The CDR3 runs 14 residues. V was trimmed by 4 bases and J by 4 bases, leaving 13 bases between them. All of the isolated RNA was reverse transcribed, so expressed TCRB transcripts were sequenced. The average read count of naive, central memory and regulatory T cell samples was around 3.8 million. The repertoire was sequenced with immunoSEQ multiplex PCR; TCRdb's copy has only in-frame clones and lacks some. The data hold fewer than 300,000 clones, with approximately 11% observed a single time. The source of the sample is a study of beta chain features in type 1 diabetes. Study results and caveats: In every one of the four CD4+ subsets, TCRB CDR3s were moderately but significantly shorter in Type 1 diabetes patients. Type 1 diabetes patients showed fewer insertions and more deletions at VDJ junctions.

The sample consisted of naive CD4+ T cells from blood. This chain links TRBV11-2 with TRBJ2-5; TRBD2 might be the D (5 bases). This clonotype originated in a man aged 25-45 years with type 1 diabetes. In nucleotides, the CDR3 is TGTGCCAGCAGCTCCGGTCCCGCGGGAGAGACCCAGTACTTC. Its protein is CASSSGPAGETQYF.